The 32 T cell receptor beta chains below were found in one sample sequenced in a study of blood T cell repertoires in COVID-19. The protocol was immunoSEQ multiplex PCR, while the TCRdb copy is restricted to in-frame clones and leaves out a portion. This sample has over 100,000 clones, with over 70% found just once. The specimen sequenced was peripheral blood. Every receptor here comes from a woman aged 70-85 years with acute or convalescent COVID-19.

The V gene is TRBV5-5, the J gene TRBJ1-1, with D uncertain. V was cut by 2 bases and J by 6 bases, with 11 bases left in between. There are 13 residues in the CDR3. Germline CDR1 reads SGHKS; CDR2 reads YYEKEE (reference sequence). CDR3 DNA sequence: TGTGCCAGCAGCTTAGCCCCCGGGGCTGAAGCTTTCTTT. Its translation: CASSLAPGAEAFF. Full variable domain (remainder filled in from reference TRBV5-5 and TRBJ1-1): DAGVTQSPTHLIKTRGQQVTLRCSPISGHKSVSWYQQVLGQGPQFIFQYYEKEERGRGNFPDRFSARQFPNYSSELNVNALLLGDSALYLCASSLAPGAEAFFGQGTRLTVV.

The CDR3 loop is CASEAGGTGELFF. The CDR3 nucleotides read TGTGCCAGCGAAGCGGGGGGGACCGGGGAGCTGTTTTTT. This sequence joins TRBV6-6 and TRBJ2-2; 10 bases agree with TRBD2. The V gene end was trimmed by 8 bases and the J gene end by 5 bases; junction bases not matched to a gene: 2. Germline CDR1 reads MNHNY; CDR2 reads SVGAGI (reference sequence). This CDR3 has 13 residues.

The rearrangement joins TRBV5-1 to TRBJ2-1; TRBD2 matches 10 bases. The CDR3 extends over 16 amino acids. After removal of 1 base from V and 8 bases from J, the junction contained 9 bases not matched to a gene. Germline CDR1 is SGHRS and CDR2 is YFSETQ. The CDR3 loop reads CASSLTGLAGVYEQFF. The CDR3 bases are TGCGCCAGCAGCTTGACGGGTCTAGCGGGAGTCTATGAGCAGTTCTTC. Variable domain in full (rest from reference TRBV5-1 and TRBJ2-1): KAGVTQTPRYLIKTRGQQVTLSCSPISGHRSVSWYQQTPGQGLQFLFEYFSETQRNKGNFPGRFSGRQFSNSRSEMNVSTLELGDSALYLCASSLTGLAGVYEQFFGPGTRLTVL.

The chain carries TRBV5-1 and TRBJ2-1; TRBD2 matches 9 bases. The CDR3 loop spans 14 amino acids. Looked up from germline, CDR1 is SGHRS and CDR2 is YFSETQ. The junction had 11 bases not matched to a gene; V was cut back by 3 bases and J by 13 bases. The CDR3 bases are TGCGCCAGCAGCTCCGAAGGGCTAGCGGGATACCAGTTCTTC. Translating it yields CASSSEGLAGYQFF.

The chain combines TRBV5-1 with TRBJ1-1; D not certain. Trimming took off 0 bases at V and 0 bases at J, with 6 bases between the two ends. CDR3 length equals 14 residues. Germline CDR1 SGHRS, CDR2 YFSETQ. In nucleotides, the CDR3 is TGCGCCAGCAGCTTGGGAGGGATGAACACTGAAGCTTTCTTT. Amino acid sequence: CASSLGGMNTEAFF.

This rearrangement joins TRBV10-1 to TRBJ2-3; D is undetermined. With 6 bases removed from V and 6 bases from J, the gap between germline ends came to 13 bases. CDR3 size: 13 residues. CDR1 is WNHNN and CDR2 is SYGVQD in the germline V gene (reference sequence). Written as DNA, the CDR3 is TGCGCCAGCAGCCTAGAGAGAATGGATACGCAGTATTTT. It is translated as CASSLERMDTQYF.

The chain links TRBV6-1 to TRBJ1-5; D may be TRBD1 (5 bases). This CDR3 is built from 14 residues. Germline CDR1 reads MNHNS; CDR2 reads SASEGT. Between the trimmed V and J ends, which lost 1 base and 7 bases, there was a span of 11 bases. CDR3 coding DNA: TGTGCCAGCAGTGAAGTCGGGGGGGGACAGCCCCAGCATTTT. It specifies CASSEVGGGQPQHF.

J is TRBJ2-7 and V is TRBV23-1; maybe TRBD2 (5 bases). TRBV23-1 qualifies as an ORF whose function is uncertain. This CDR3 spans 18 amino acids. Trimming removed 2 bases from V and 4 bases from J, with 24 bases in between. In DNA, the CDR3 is TGCGCCAGCAGTCAAAGGAGGCAACTTCGCTGGGAGATTTACGAGCAGTACTTC. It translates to CASSQRRQLRWEIYEQYF.

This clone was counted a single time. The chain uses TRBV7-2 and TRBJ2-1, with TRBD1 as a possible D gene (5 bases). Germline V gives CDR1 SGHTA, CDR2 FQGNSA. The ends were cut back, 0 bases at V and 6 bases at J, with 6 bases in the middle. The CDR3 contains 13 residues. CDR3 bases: TGTGCCAGCAGCTTAGCAGGGGTCAATGAGCAGTTCTTC. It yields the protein CASSLAGVNEQFF.

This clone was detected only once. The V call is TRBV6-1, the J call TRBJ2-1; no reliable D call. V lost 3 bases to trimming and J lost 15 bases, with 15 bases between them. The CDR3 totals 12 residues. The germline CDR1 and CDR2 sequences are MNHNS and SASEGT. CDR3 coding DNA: TGTGCCAGCAGTGACGCGCCCGGTACCTCGTTCTTC. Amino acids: CASSDAPGTSFF.

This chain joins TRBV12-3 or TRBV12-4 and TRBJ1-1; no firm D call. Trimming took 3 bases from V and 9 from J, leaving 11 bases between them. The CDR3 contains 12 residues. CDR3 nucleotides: TGTGCCAGCAGTTTCTTCGGGAGCAAAGCTTTCTTT. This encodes CASSFFGSKAFF.

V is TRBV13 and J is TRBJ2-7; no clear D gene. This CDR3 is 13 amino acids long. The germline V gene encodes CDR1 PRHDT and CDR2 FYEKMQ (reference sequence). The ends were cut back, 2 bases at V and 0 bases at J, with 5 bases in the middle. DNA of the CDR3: TGTGCCAGCAGCTTATTTAACTCCTACGAGCAGTACTTC. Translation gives CASSLFNSYEQYF.

CDR3 DNA sequence: TGTGCCAGCATTGGGCGGGGGCCCGGGGGGGAGCAGTACTTC. Protein: CASIGRGPGGEQYF. The chain couples TRBV6-5 to TRBJ2-7; weak D call: TRBD2 (7 bases). CDR3 length: 14 amino acids. The V and J ends lost 7 bases and 7 bases respectively, with 20 bases between them. Germline values: CDR1 MNHEY, CDR2 SVGAGI.

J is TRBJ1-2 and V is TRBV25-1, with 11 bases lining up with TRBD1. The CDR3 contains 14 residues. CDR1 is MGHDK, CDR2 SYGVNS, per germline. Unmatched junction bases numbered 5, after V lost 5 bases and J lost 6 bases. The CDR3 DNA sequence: TGTGCCAGCAGTATTGGACAGGGGGCCAATGGCTACACCTTC. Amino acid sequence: CASSIGQGANGYTF.

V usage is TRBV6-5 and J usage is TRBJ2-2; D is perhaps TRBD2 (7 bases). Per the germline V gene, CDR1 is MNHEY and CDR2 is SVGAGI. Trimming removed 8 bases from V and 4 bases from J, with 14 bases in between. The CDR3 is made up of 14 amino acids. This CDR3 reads CASFRGGPTGELFF. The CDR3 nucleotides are TGTGCCAGCTTTAGGGGGGGTCCCACCGGGGAGCTGTTTTTT.

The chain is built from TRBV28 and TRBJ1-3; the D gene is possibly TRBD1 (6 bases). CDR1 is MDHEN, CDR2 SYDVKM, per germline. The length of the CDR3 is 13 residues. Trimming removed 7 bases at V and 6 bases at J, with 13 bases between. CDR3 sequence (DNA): TGTGCCAGCACCGAGGGGGTTGAAAACACCATATATTTT. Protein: CASTEGVENTIYF.

The CDR3 nucleotides are TGTGCCAGCAGTCGTACAGGGTATCAGGGCACTGAAGCTTTCTTT. Protein: CASSRTGYQGTEAFF. The chain carries TRBV6-5 and TRBJ1-1; tentative D call: TRBD1 (6 bases). Germline-derived CDR1 and CDR2 are MNHEY and SVGAGI. V lost 5 bases to trimming and J lost 4 bases, with 17 bases between them. This CDR3 has 15 residues.

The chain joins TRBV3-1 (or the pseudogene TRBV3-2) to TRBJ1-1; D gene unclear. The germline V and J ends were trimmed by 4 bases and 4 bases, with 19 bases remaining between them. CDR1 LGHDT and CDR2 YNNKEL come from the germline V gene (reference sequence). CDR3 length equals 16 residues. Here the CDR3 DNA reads TGTGCCAGCAGCCCCGCAGTGTTGTGGAGAGGCACTGAAGCTTTCTTT. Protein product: CASSPAVLWRGTEAFF.

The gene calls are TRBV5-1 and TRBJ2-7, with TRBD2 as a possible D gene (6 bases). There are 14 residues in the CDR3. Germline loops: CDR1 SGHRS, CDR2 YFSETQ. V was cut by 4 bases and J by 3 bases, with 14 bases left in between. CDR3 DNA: TGCGCCAGCAGCCTCCGAGTCGGGAGCTACGAGCAGTACTTC. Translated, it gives CASSLRVGSYEQYF.

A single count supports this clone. The CDR3 coding sequence is TGTGCCAGCAGCTTAGGGGAGCGGGAGGCCACAGATACGCAGTATTTT. Translating it yields CASSLGEREATDTQYF. This sequence joins TRBV11-3 and TRBJ2-3; 9 bases fit TRBD2. This CDR3 spans 16 amino acids. Germline V gene data show CDR1 as SGHNT and CDR2 as YENEEA. The V gene end was trimmed by 1 base and the J gene end by 2 bases; junction bases not matched to a gene: 4.

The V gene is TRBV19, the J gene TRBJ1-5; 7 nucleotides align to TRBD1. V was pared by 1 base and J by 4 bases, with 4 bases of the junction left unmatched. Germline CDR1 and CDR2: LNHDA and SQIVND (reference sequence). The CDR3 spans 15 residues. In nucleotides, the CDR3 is TGTGCCAGTAGTATAGTCCTACAGGGGAATCAGCCCCAGCATTTT. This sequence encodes CASSIVLQGNQPQHF. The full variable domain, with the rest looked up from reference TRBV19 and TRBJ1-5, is DGGITQSPKYLFRKEGQNVTLSCEQNLNHDAMYWYRQDPGQGLRLIYYSQIVNDFQKGDIAEGYSVSREKKESFPLTVTSAQKNPTAFYLCASSIVLQGNQPQHFGDGTRLSIL.

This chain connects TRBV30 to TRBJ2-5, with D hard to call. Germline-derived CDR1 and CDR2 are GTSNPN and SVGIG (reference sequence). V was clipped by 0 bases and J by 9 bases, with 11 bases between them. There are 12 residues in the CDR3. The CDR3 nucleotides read TGTGCCTGGAGTGTAACAATCTCATCCCAGTACTTC. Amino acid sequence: CAWSVTISSQYF.

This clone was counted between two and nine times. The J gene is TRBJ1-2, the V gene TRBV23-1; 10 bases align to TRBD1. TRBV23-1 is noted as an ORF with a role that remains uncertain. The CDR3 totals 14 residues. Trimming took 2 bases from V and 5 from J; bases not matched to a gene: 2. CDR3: CASSQDRGRYGYTF. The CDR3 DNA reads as TGCGCCAGCAGTCAAGACAGGGGGCGTTATGGCTACACCTTC.

CDR3 nucleotide sequence: TGTGCCAGCAGCCTTGGCCAGGGGGACCCAGGGGAGCAGTACTTC. It encodes CASSLGQGDPGEQYF. The rearrangement uses TRBV11-2 and TRBJ2-7; 7 bases fit TRBD1. Unmatched junction bases numbered 14, after V lost 5 bases and J lost 7 bases. Looked up from germline, CDR1 is SGHAT and CDR2 is FQNNGV. The CDR3 runs to 15 residues.

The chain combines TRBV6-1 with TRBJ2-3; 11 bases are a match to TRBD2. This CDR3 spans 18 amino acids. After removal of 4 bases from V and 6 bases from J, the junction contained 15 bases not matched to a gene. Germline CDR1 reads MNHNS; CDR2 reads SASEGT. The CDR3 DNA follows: TGTGCCAGCAGTGGGATGGGTAGACTAGCGGGGCCGGGGGATACGCAGTATTTT. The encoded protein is CASSGMGRLAGPGDTQYF.

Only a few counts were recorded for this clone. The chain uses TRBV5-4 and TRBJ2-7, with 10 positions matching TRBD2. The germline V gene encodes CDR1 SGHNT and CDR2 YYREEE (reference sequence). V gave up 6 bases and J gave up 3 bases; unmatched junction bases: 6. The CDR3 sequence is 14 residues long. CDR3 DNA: TGTGCCAGCAAACTAGCGGGGACCCACTACGAGCAGTACTTC. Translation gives CASKLAGTHYEQYF.

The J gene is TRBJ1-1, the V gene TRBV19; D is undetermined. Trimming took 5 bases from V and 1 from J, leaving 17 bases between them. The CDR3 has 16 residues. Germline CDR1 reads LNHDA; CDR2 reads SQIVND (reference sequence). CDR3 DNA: TGTGCCAGTAGTGCACACCTCGGCACGGGGAACACTGAAGCTTTCTTT. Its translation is CASSAHLGTGNTEAFF.

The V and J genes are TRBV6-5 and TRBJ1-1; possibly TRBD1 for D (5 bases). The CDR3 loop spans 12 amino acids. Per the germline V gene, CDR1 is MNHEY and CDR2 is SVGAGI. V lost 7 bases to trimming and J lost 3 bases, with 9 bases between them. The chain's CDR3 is CASTRGDTEAFF. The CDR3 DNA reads TGTGCCAGCACCCGGGGGGACACTGAAGCTTTCTTT.

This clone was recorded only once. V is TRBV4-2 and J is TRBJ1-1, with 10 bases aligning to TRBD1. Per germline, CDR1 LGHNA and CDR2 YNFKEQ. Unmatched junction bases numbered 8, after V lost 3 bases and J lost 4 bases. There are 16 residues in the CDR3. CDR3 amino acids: CASSHPSTGGTTEAFF. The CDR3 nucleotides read TGTGCCAGCAGCCACCCCTCGACAGGGGGCACCACTGAAGCTTTCTTT.

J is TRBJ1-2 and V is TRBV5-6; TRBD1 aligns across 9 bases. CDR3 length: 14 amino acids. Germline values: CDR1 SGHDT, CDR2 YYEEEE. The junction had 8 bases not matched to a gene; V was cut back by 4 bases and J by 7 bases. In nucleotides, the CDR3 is TGTGCCAGCAGCCTTGGAGGGACAGGGTTTGGCTACACCTTC. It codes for CASSLGGTGFGYTF.

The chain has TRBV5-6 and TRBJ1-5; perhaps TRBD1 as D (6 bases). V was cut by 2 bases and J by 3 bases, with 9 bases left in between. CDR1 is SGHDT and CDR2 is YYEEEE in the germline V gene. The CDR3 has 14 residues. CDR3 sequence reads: CASSLGQLNQPQHF. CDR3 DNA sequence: TGTGCCAGCAGCTTAGGACAGCTCAATCAGCCCCAGCATTTT.

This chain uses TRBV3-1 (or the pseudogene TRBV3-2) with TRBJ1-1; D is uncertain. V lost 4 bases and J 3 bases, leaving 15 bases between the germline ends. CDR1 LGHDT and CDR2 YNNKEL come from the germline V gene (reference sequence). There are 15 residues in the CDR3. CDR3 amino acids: CASSPWTAEDTEAFF. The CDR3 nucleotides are TGTGCCAGCAGCCCGTGGACGGCGGAGGACACTGAAGCTTTCTTT.